The 23 T cell receptor beta chains below all came from one sample that was sequenced in a study of spatial heterogeneity in lung cancer. From the 5' RACE reads, TCRdb called clonotypes with MiXCR, one entry per CDR3 protein. The table has about 52,000 distinct CDR3 sequences, around 7.7% seen once. Specified time point: blood at routine non-recurrence follow-up after resection. Whole RNA came from tumor, nontumor lung or frozen PBMC and was sequenced without being sorted. The sample here was PBMCs, taken at follow-up. These TCRs come from a female donor with early-stage non-small cell lung cancer.

This clonotype was seen a handful of times. The chain recombines TRBV10-3 with TRBJ1-1; D gene uncertain. The CDR3 covers 11 residues. Germline V lookup: CDR1 ENHRY, CDR2 SYGVKD. With 8 bases removed from V and 5 bases from J, the gap between germline ends came to 9 bases. In DNA, the CDR3 is TGTGCCATCGAAGGGCGGACTGAAGCTTTCTTT. Translated: CAIEGRTEAFF.

This clonotype appeared many times. The CDR3 spells CAVGDRSYNEQFF. CDR3 in DNA: TGTGCAGTAGGGGATCGCTCCTACAATGAGCAGTTCTTC. The V gene is TRBV19, the J gene TRBJ2-1; the D gene is possibly TRBD1 (5 bases). Germline assignment: CDR1 LNHDA and CDR2 SQIVND (reference sequence). The length of the CDR3 is 13 residues.

This clonotype was seen repeatedly, ten times or more. The CDR3 is CASSLARDRDYGYTF. The CDR3 region has the DNA TGTGCCAGCAGCTTAGCCCGGGACAGGGACTATGGCTACACCTTC. The genes are TRBV7-2 and TRBJ1-2; 9 nucleotides line up with TRBD1. V was clipped by 0 bases and J by 3 bases; unmatched bases: 2. The germline V gene encodes CDR1 SGHTA and CDR2 FQGNSA. The CDR3 spans 15 residues. The full variable domain, rest sourced from reference TRBV7-2 and TRBJ1-2, is GAGVSQSPSNKVTEKGKDVELRCDPISGHTALYWYRQSLGQGLEFLIYFQGNSAPDKSGLPSDRFSAERTGGSVSTLTIQRTQQEDSAVYLCASSLARDRDYGYTFGSGTRLTVV.

This clonotype was seen ten or more times. The chain employs TRBV7-2 and TRBJ1-2; D call uncertain. The CDR3 has 13 residues. Germline V gene data show CDR1 as SGHTA and CDR2 as FQGNSA. V shed 1 base and J shed 7 bases, with 10 bases lying between them. CDR3 in DNA: TGTGCCAGCAGCTTAGAGGCAGAGGCTGGCTACACCTTC. Amino acid sequence: CASSLEAEAGYTF.

This chain joins TRBV10-3 and TRBJ2-3, with D unresolved. The V and J ends lost 3 bases and 7 bases respectively, with 5 bases between them. Germline V gives CDR1 ENHRY, CDR2 SYGVKD. The CDR3 is made up of 11 amino acids. The CDR3: CAISDLNTQYF. CDR3 in DNA: TGTGCCATCAGTGACCTAAATACGCAGTATTTT.

In its sample, this clonotype was seen many times. The chain combines TRBV7-2 with TRBJ2-5, with 11 bases lining up with TRBD2. The CDR3 has 15 residues. V was pared by 5 bases and J by 4 bases, with 6 bases of the junction left unmatched. In germline, CDR1 is SGHTA, CDR2 FQGNSA. The CDR3 nucleotides read TGTGCCAGCAGCCTTAGCGGGGGGGCCCGAGAGACCCAGTACTTC. Protein: CASSLSGGARETQYF.

This clonotype was picked up a small number of times. V and J are TRBV24-1 and TRBJ2-3; D may correspond to TRBD1 or TRBD2 (5 bases each). The CDR3 runs 11 residues. The germline gives CDR1 KGHDR, CDR2 SFDVKD. V gave up 10 bases and J gave up 6 bases, with 10 bases separating them. CDR3 residues: CATGDGDTQYF. The DNA for the CDR3 is TGTGCCACGGGGGACGGGGATACGCAGTATTTT.

This clonotype was picked up a small number of times. The chain couples TRBV20-1 to TRBJ2-5; 9 bases match TRBD1. CDR3 length: 15 residues. Trimming removed 3 bases from V and 4 bases from J; junction bases left unmatched: 9. The V gene's germline CDR1 is DFQATT and CDR2 SNEGSKA (reference sequence). The CDR3 DNA follows: TGCAGTGCTAGTCCCGGGACAGGGAGGCGAGAGACCCAGTACTTC. Its translation is CSASPGTGRRETQYF.

This clonotype showed up many times. This chain uses TRBV20-1 with TRBJ1-2; D unclear. The length of the CDR3 is 16 residues. Germline assignment: CDR1 DFQATT and CDR2 SNEGSKA (reference sequence). Trimming stripped 1 base from V and 0 bases from J, with 15 bases between. The chain's CDR3 is CSARASDRSANYGYTF. DNA of the CDR3: TGCAGTGCTAGAGCCTCGGACCGTTCAGCTAACTATGGCTACACCTTC.

This clonotype has at least ten counts. The rearrangement links TRBV5-1 to TRBJ2-7; TRBD1 matches 7 bases. The CDR3 length is 16 residues. Trimming took 4 bases from V and 1 from J; bases not matched to a gene: 11. Germline loops: CDR1 SGHRS, CDR2 YFSETQ. The CDR3 is CASSQVRDSFSYEQYF. The CDR3 DNA reads as TGCGCCAGCAGCCAGGTCCGGGACAGCTTTTCCTACGAGCAGTACTTC.

This clonotype appeared many times. The CDR3 sequence: CASSQSAPSDGYTF. The CDR3 DNA follows: TGTGCCAGCAGCCAATCGGCCCCCTCGGATGGCTACACCTTC. The gene calls are TRBV3-1 and TRBJ1-2; D unclear. Germline V CDR1 and CDR2: LGHDT, YNNKEL (reference sequence). V was clipped by 2 bases and J by 6 bases, with 13 bases between them. The length of the CDR3 is 14 residues.

There are many counts of this clonotype. V and J are TRBV5-1 and TRBJ2-5; D possibly corresponds to TRBD1 (6 bases). Looked up from germline, CDR1 is SGHRS and CDR2 is YFSETQ. This CDR3 has 18 residues. V was cut by 0 bases and J by 0 bases, with 18 bases left in between. The CDR3 loop reads CASSLANLGAPYQETQYF. As DNA, the CDR3 is TGCGCCAGCAGCTTGGCGAATTTGGGGGCCCCTTACCAAGAGACCCAGTACTTC.

This clonotype has only a few counts. This chain links TRBV24-1 with TRBJ1-1, with 8 bases matching TRBD1. CDR1 is KGHDR and CDR2 is SFDVKD in the germline V gene. V lost 0 bases to trimming and J lost 5 bases; unmatched junction nucleotides: 16. The CDR3 length is 19 residues. CDR3 protein: CATSDLDTGQAPTGTEAFF. CDR3 bases: TGTGCCACCAGTGATTTGGATACGGGACAGGCGCCCACGGGGACTGAAGCTTTCTTT.

In its sample, this clonotype was seen many times. The chain combines TRBV7-9 with TRBJ2-3; D remains ambiguous. This CDR3 comprises 13 residues. CDR1 is SEHNR and CDR2 is FQNEAQ in the germline V gene (reference sequence). Trimming pared 5 bases from V and 5 bases from J, leaving 11 bases between. CDR3 sequence (DNA): TGTGCCAGCAGCCCCCTGGGGAAAGATACGCAGTATTTT. This codes for CASSPLGKDTQYF.

This clonotype came up many times. The chain joins TRBV6-6 to TRBJ2-5, with D perhaps being TRBD1 or TRBD2 (5 bases each). With 7 bases removed from V and 9 bases from J, the gap between germline ends came to 21 bases. The CDR3 contains 14 residues. The germline CDR1 and CDR2 sequences are MNHNY and SVGAGI (reference sequence). The CDR3 DNA sequence: TGTGCCAGCACCAAACCAGGGACCCCGGAGGCCCAGTACTTC. This encodes CASTKPGTPEAQYF.

There are many counts of this clonotype. The chain couples TRBV6-2 or TRBV6-3 to TRBJ2-2; weak D call: TRBD2 (6 bases). V dropped 7 bases and J dropped 9 bases, with 15 bases sitting between them. The germline CDR1 and CDR2 sequences are MNHEY and SVGEGT. The length of the CDR3 is 13 residues. CDR3 region: CASTPFSGRELFF. The CDR3 DNA reads as TGTGCCAGCACCCCCTTTAGCGGCCGGGAGCTGTTTTTT.

Ten or more counts support this clonotype. This rearrangement joins TRBV7-2 to TRBJ2-2; D is ambiguous. This CDR3 comprises 14 residues. Trimming stripped 2 bases from V and 1 base from J, with 5 bases between. Germline CDR1 SGHTA, CDR2 FQGNSA. The DNA of the CDR3 is TGTGCCAGCAGCTTAAGGCGGAACACCGGGGAGCTGTTTTTT. Translating it yields CASSLRRNTGELFF. Drawing the rest from reference TRBV7-2 and TRBJ2-2, the complete variable domain is GAGVSQSPSNKVTEKGKDVELRCDPISGHTALYWYRQSLGQGLEFLIYFQGNSAPDKSGLPSDRFSAERTGGSVSTLTIQRTQQEDSAVYLCASSLRRNTGELFFGEGSRLTVL.

A few counts support this clonotype. This sequence joins TRBV20-1 and TRBJ2-7; D is unclear. Germline-derived CDR1 and CDR2 are DFQATT and SNEGSKA (reference sequence). This CDR3 is built from 12 residues. V lost 8 bases to trimming and J lost 4 bases, with 15 bases between them. DNA of the CDR3: TGCAGTTGCCATTCGGTTGGGTACGAGCAGTACTTC. This translates into CSCHSVGYEQYF.

In the case of this clonotype: A much larger clone lies one base from this, so it may be a read error. V gene TRBV18 combines with J gene TRBJ2-7; TRBD1 is a possible D gene (5 bases). Germline V gives CDR1 KGHSH, CDR2 LQKENI. The V end was cut by 7 bases, the J end by 6 bases, with 10 bases between. This CDR3 is 11 amino acids long. The CDR3 sequence is CASLRQSEQYF. The CDR3 DNA reads TGTGCCAGCTTACGACAGAGCGAGCAGTACTTC. Together with reference TRBV18 and TRBJ2-7, the CDR3 gives the full variable domain: NAGVMQNPRHLVRRRGQEARLRCSPMKGHSHVYWYRQLPEEGLKFMVYLQKENIIDESGMPKERFSAEFPKEGPSILRIQQVVRGDSAAYFCASLRQSEQYFGPGTRLTVT.

The table lists this clonotype with many counts. The CDR3 DNA sequence: TGTGCCAGCAGCTTGCCTACAGGCCCTACTCCAGATACGCAGTATTTT. The encoded protein is CASSLPTGPTPDTQYF. The chain employs TRBV5-6 and TRBJ2-3, with D possibly TRBD1 on 5 matching bases. Trimming stripped 1 base from V and 4 bases from J, with 16 bases between. The CDR3 spans 16 residues. The germline V gene has CDR1 SGHDT and CDR2 YYEEEE.

This clonotype was counted only a few times. The J gene is TRBJ2-3, the V gene TRBV4-1, with D hard to call. V was cut by 1 base and J by 5 bases, with 7 bases left in between. This CDR3 region has 13 residues. Per the germline V gene, CDR1 is MGHRA and CDR2 is YSYEKL. The CDR3 loop is CASSQGHKDTQYF. CDR3 nucleotides: TGCGCCAGCAGCCAAGGACACAAAGATACGCAGTATTTT.

This clonotype was recorded at least ten times. The chain links TRBV4-1 to TRBJ2-7; maybe TRBD1 (5 bases). The CDR3 loop spans 14 amino acids. Germline CDR1 and CDR2: MGHRA and YSYEKL. V gave up 3 bases and J gave up 7 bases, with 16 bases separating them. The CDR3 here is CASSQGPSLGEQYF. The CDR3 nucleotides are TGCGCCAGCAGCCAGGGGCCTTCCCTCGGGGAGCAGTACTTC.

There are a few counts of this clonotype. The chain joins TRBV27 to TRBJ2-5, with D unresolved. The CDR3 spans 16 residues. CDR1 and CDR2 from the germline V gene are MNHEY and SMNVEV (reference sequence). The germline V and J ends were trimmed by 5 bases and 0 bases, with 16 bases remaining between them. CDR3 in DNA: TGTGCCAGCAGTAGTGATGTGGCGTCGTACCAAGAGACCCAGTACTTC. Its translation: CASSSDVASYQETQYF.